Following are 8 T cell receptor beta chains from one sample sequenced in a study of blood T cell repertoires in COVID-19. This table comes from immunoSEQ multiplex PCR, and its TCRdb copy is limited to in-frame clones, with some not included. The sample lists roughly 250,000 clones, approximately 90% occurring once. Material: PBMCs or T cells enriched from blood (not recorded which). The receptors stem from a woman between 18 and 29 years old who had recovered from COVID-19.

The chain combines TRBV5-6 with TRBJ1-1; D possibly corresponds to TRBD1 (6 bases). The V end was cut by 2 bases, the J end by 11 bases, with 16 bases between. Germline-derived CDR1 and CDR2 are SGHDT and YYEEEE. The CDR3 runs to 13 residues. For the CDR3, the DNA is TGTGCCAGCAGCTTAATTCGGACAGCGCCTGCTTTCTTT. Translated, it gives CASSLIRTAPAFF.

This clone was seen a handful of times. CDR3 DNA sequence: TGTGCCAGTATGGCCGGGGGAAACGTCCTGACTTTC. Translated, it gives CASMAGGNVLTF. The chain combines TRBV19 with TRBJ2-6; the D gene is possibly TRBD2 (6 bases). Between the trimmed V and J ends, which lost 7 bases and 10 bases, there was a span of 11 bases. The CDR3 has 12 amino acids. Per germline, CDR1 LNHDA and CDR2 SQIVND (reference sequence). The full variable domain, with the rest looked up from reference TRBV19 and TRBJ2-6, is DGGITQSPKYLFRKEGQNVTLSCEQNLNHDAMYWYRQDPGQGLRLIYYSQIVNDFQKGDIAEGYSVSREKKESFPLTVTSAQKNPTAFYLCASMAGGNVLTFGAGSRLTVL.

The genes are TRBV29-1 and TRBJ2-5; D might be TRBD2 (5 bases). CDR3 length equals 12 residues. Trimming took 4 bases from V and 2 from J, leaving 8 bases between them. Germline values: CDR1 SQVTM, CDR2 ANQGSEA. The CDR3 region has the DNA TGCAGCGTTGTGAGGGTTCAAGAGACCCAGTACTTC. It codes for CSVVRVQETQYF.

The chain uses TRBV9 and TRBJ1-1; perhaps TRBD1 as D (6 bases). Per germline, CDR1 SGDLS and CDR2 YYNGEE. This CDR3 has 12 residues. Trimming removed 3 bases from V and 4 bases from J, with 7 bases in between. The CDR3 loop is CASSETGTEAFF. The DNA of the CDR3 is TGTGCCAGCAGCGAGACAGGCACTGAAGCTTTCTTT.

The chain uses TRBV9 and TRBJ2-2; 8 nucleotides match TRBD2. The CDR3 is made up of 17 amino acids. Germline V lookup: CDR1 SGDLS, CDR2 YYNGEE. V dropped 4 bases and J dropped 5; count of bases not matched to a gene: 13. As DNA, the CDR3 is TGTGCCAGCAGCCATGACTACGCGGGGGGAGGGACCGGGGAGCTGTTTTTT. Translating it yields CASSHDYAGGGTGELFF.

This chain uses TRBV19 with TRBJ1-2; D is undetermined. CDR3 length equals 15 residues. Trimming shortened V by 0 bases and J by 6 bases, and 14 bases separated the two germline ends. Germline CDR1 LNHDA, CDR2 SQIVND (reference sequence). The CDR3 DNA follows: TGTGCCAGTAGTATAGAATCAGCGGTAGATGATGGCTACACCTTC. It encodes CASSIESAVDDGYTF.

The rearrangement joins TRBV19 to TRBJ2-2, with D uncertain. V lost 2 bases, J lost 2 bases, and 12 bases lay in between. The CDR3 has 16 residues. CDR1 is LNHDA, CDR2 SQIVND, per germline (reference sequence). The CDR3 nucleotides read TGTGCCAGTAGTATATTTACAGCATCAAACACCGGGGAGCTGTTTTTT. Amino acids: CASSIFTASNTGELFF.

This clone was observed a single time. V usage is TRBV3-1 (or the pseudogene TRBV3-2) and J usage is TRBJ1-6; 9 bases match TRBD1. Germline trimming cut 4 bases from V and 7 bases from J; bases unmatched to any gene: 11. CDR3 size: 17 residues. The V gene's germline CDR1 is LGHDT and CDR2 YNNKEL (reference sequence). The CDR3 DNA reads TGTGCCAGCAGCCTACAAACTTCGGGACAGGGAAATTCACCCCTCCACTTT. It translates to CASSLQTSGQGNSPLHF.